The TCR beta chain under discussion was sequenced for a study of cytomegalovirus exposure and HLA in healthy donors. Across the whole study: Drawn from HLA-typed donors, tens of millions of unique TCRs were held in an early data release.

General study findings and limits: A later analysis reportedly found fewer N-insertions in an Asian-associated ancestry cluster than the approximately 730-donor mean. The classifier reportedly diagnosed cytomegalovirus status with high sensitivity and specificity.

This clone was found a few times. No antigen is known for it. Germline V gene sequence: CDR1 SGHNT, CDR2 YENEEA. Trimming took off 3 bases at V and 8 bases at J, with 18 bases between the two ends. CDR3 length: 15 residues. Primers included in the PCR were 60 Vbeta and 13 Jbeta primers. TCRdb keeps only in-frame clones here, not all; method: immunoSEQ multiplex PCR. The data contain over 100,000 clones, around 73% of them singletons. Sequenced: PBMCs. This receptor was taken from a female donor in good health and CMV-seronegative. The V call is TRBV11-3, the J call TRBJ2-3; possible D gene TRBD2, 5 bases. This chain's CDR3 is CASSFSRLSGSTQYF. CDR3 coding DNA: TGTGCCAGCAGCTTTAGTAGGCTAAGTGGGAGTACGCAGTATTTT.